The 18 T cell receptor beta chains in this list originate from one sample, sequenced in a study of beta chain features in type 1 diabetes (dated by TCRdb to 2016 to 2018). Beyond this particular receptor, the publication reports: A moderate but significant shortening of TCRB CDR3 length was observed in type 1 diabetes patients in all four CD4+ subsets.

The library was made by the immunoSEQ multiplex PCR assay. The High Capacity cDNA Reverse Transcription Kit was used to reverse transcribe all of the isolated RNA, meaning that expressed TCRB transcripts were what got sequenced. In its TCRdb copy, this immuneACCESS table keeps in-frame sequences only and misses some clones. Where compared with another copy, unresolved V genes explain less than half of these, and the others have no known cause. The sample table records roughly 300,000 clones; roughly an eighth of these occur just once. The top ten constitute under 0.02% of the sample. For these TCRs, the target antigens are not known. The specimen was naive CD4+ T cells from blood. The meaning of the sample's cell subset or site label: true naive CD4+ T cells. The receptors were gathered from a man aged 25-45 years with type 1 diabetes.

Only a few counts were recorded for this clone. CDR3: CASRPGGRETQYF. CDR3 nucleotide sequence: TGTGCCAGCAGGCCAGGGGGCCGGGAGACCCAGTACTTC. The V gene is TRBV28, the J gene TRBJ2-5, with 8 positions matching TRBD1. The CDR3 runs 13 residues. Germline CDR1 is MDHEN and CDR2 is SYDVKM. The ends lost 6 bases at V and 5 bases at J; junction bases unmatched: 5. Filled out from reference TRBV28 and TRBJ2-5, the complete variable domain reads DVKVTQSSRYLVKRTGEKVFLECVQDMDHENMFWYRQDPGLGLRLIYFSYDVKMKEKGDIPEGYSVSREKKERFSLILESASTNQTSMYLCASRPGGRETQYFGPGTRLLVL.

In its sample, this clone was seen a few times. V is TRBV6-6 and J is TRBJ2-7; D perhaps matches TRBD2 (5 bases). V lost 8 bases, J lost 1 base, and 21 bases lay in between. Germline V gives CDR1 MNHNY, CDR2 SVGAGI (reference sequence). The CDR3 contains 16 residues. CDR3 sequence reads: CASHQPGGAHSYEQYF. The CDR3, as DNA: TGTGCCAGCCACCAACCCGGAGGCGCCCATTCCTACGAGCAGTACTTC.

The chain joins TRBV5-4 to TRBJ1-2; D is unresolved. V dropped 3 bases and J dropped 2 bases, with 8 bases sitting between them. Germline V gives CDR1 SGHNT, CDR2 YYREEE (reference sequence). The CDR3 is made up of 13 amino acids. CDR3 DNA: TGTGCCAGCAGCTCCCACGGGAACTATGGCTACACCTTC. Amino acids: CASSSHGNYGYTF.

This clone showed up just a few times. The rearrangement links TRBV27 to TRBJ2-5; 8 nucleotides line up with TRBD1. The V segment lost 5 bases and the J segment 5 bases; nucleotides outside the gene matches: 7. This CDR3 region has 14 residues. Per the germline V gene, CDR1 is MNHEY and CDR2 is SMNVEV (reference sequence). The chain's CDR3 is CASSRDRGGETQYF. The CDR3 region has the DNA TGTGCCAGCAGTCGCGACAGGGGCGGGGAGACCCAGTACTTC.

V is TRBV9 and J is TRBJ1-1, with 10 bases aligning to TRBD1. CDR3 length: 15 residues. Germline V CDR1 and CDR2: SGDLS, YYNGEE. Trimming at V came to 4 bases and at J to 4 bases, leaving 7 bases not matched to a gene. CDR3 loop: CASSWDGTGATEAFF. For the CDR3, the DNA is TGTGCCAGCAGCTGGGATGGGACAGGGGCCACTGAAGCTTTCTTT.

This clone has just a few counts. The chain has TRBV25-1 and TRBJ2-1; the match to TRBD2 covers 12 bases. CDR3 length: 13 amino acids. V was pared by 6 bases and J by 7 bases, with 1 base of the junction left unmatched. Germline lookup yields CDR1 MGHDK and CDR2 SYGVNS. In nucleotides, the CDR3 is TGTGCCAGCAGACTAGCGGGAGGTAATGAGCAGTTCTTC. It translates to CASRLAGGNEQFF.

The chain is built from TRBV6-5 and TRBJ2-7; D possibly corresponds to TRBD2 (5 bases). The germline V gene has CDR1 MNHEY and CDR2 SVGAGI. The CDR3 consists of 14 residues. V shed 2 bases and J shed 0 bases, with 8 bases lying between them. The CDR3 sequence is CASSYGGGSYEQYF. Here the CDR3 DNA reads TGTGCCAGCAGTTACGGAGGCGGCTCCTACGAGCAGTACTTC.

A few counts support this clone. This specimen includes other DNA sequences encoding the same CDR3. This chain links TRBV5-1 with TRBJ2-7, with 10 bases that match TRBD1. CDR3 size: 14 residues. Looked up from germline, CDR1 is SGHRS and CDR2 is YFSETQ. The ends lost 7 bases at V and 5 bases at J; junction bases unmatched: 9. Here the CDR3 DNA reads TGCGCCAGCTCCCCCGGGACAGGGGTGCACGAGCAGTACTTC. Translation: CASSPGTGVHEQYF.

The chain carries TRBV27 and TRBJ1-2, with 8 nucleotides matching TRBD1. This CDR3 is 16 amino acids long. V shed 5 bases, J shed 4 bases, and the junction held 12 bases outside the gene matches. Germline V CDR1 and CDR2: MNHEY, SMNVEV (reference sequence). The CDR3 loop reads CASSPARTGTIYGYTF. CDR3 nucleotides: TGTGCCAGCAGTCCCGCCAGGACAGGGACCATCTATGGCTACACCTTC.

The table lists this clone with a few counts. The chain carries TRBV28 and TRBJ2-3; D is perhaps TRBD2 (6 bases). Germline values: CDR1 MDHEN, CDR2 SYDVKM. The CDR3 consists of 14 residues. V was clipped by 5 bases and J by 2 bases, with 11 bases between them. CDR3 region: CASSTRGNTDTQYF. CDR3 nucleotide sequence: TGTGCCAGCAGTACCCGGGGGAACACAGATACGCAGTATTTT.

The chain recombines TRBV25-1 with TRBJ1-4, with 7 bases fitting TRBD1. CDR3 length equals 16 residues. The junction had 11 bases not matched to a gene; V was cut back by 5 bases and J by 5 bases. Germline-derived CDR1 and CDR2 are MGHDK and SYGVNS. The DNA for the CDR3 is TGTGCCAGCAGTCCGTATAGGACAGGATGGAATGAAAAACTGTTTTTT. It codes for CASSPYRTGWNEKLFF.

This chain joins TRBV2 and TRBJ2-6; TRBD1 might be the D (6 bases). Trimming shortened V by 3 bases and J by 0 bases, and 9 bases separated the two germline ends. Germline V gene data show CDR1 as SNHLY and CDR2 as FYNNEI. This CDR3 region has 16 residues. CDR3 bases: TGTGCCAGCAGTGAGGGGACACACTCTGGGGCCAACGTCCTGACTTTC. Its protein product is CASSEGTHSGANVLTF.

The chain recombines TRBV28 with TRBJ1-5; no definite D call. The CDR3 covers 13 residues. The germline V gene has CDR1 MDHEN and CDR2 SYDVKM. The V end lost 5 bases, the J end lost 3 bases, and 8 bases lay between the germline ends. CDR3 sequence (DNA): TGTGCCAGCAGTCTAGACCTCAATCAGCCCCAGCATTTT. Protein: CASSLDLNQPQHF.

This chain uses TRBV12-5 with TRBJ1-5; D unclear. Germline V gives CDR1 LGHNT, CDR2 FRNRAP. V gave up 3 bases and J gave up 4 bases, with 4 bases separating them. The CDR3 loop spans 12 amino acids. The CDR3 coding sequence is TGTGCTAGTGGTTTTAGTAATCAGCCCCAGCATTTT. Protein sequence: CASGFSNQPQHF.

The chain is built from TRBV5-1 and TRBJ1-5, with TRBD1 as a possible D gene (5 bases). This CDR3 contains 15 residues. Trimming left V 4 bases short and J 1 base short, with 12 bases between. Germline V gives CDR1 SGHRS, CDR2 YFSETQ. As DNA, the CDR3 is TGCGCCAGCAGCCTCCGGGGGGGGAGCAATCAGCCCCAGCATTTT. This encodes CASSLRGGSNQPQHF.

The chain's CDR3 is CSVASSVYEQYF. Written as DNA, the CDR3 is TGCAGCGTTGCGTCCTCGGTATACGAGCAGTACTTC. This sequence joins TRBV29-1 and TRBJ2-7, with D unclear. The CDR3 length is 12 residues. The V and J ends lost 4 bases and 4 bases respectively, with 11 bases between them. The V gene's germline CDR1 is SQVTM and CDR2 ANQGSEA.

A few counts support this clone. V gene TRBV29-1 combines with J gene TRBJ2-7; possibly TRBD1 for D (6 bases). Germline V gene lookup returns CDR1 SQVTM and CDR2 ANQGSEA. The CDR3 contains 14 residues. Trimming stripped 6 bases from V and 2 bases from J, with 17 bases between. The CDR3 here is CSVLRQGITYEQYF. The CDR3, as DNA: TGCAGCGTGCTCAGGCAGGGGATAACCTACGAGCAGTACTTC.

In its sample, this clone was seen a few times. V and J are TRBV14 and TRBJ2-1; 8 bases line up with TRBD2. CDR1 and CDR2 from the germline V gene are SGHDN and FVKESK. Trimming took 6 bases from V and 10 from J; bases not matched to a gene: 14. CDR3 size: 15 residues. The CDR3 coding sequence is TGTGCCAGCAGGCCCAGCGGGAGTTTCTTTGGAGAGCAGTTCTTC. As protein: CASRPSGSFFGEQFF.